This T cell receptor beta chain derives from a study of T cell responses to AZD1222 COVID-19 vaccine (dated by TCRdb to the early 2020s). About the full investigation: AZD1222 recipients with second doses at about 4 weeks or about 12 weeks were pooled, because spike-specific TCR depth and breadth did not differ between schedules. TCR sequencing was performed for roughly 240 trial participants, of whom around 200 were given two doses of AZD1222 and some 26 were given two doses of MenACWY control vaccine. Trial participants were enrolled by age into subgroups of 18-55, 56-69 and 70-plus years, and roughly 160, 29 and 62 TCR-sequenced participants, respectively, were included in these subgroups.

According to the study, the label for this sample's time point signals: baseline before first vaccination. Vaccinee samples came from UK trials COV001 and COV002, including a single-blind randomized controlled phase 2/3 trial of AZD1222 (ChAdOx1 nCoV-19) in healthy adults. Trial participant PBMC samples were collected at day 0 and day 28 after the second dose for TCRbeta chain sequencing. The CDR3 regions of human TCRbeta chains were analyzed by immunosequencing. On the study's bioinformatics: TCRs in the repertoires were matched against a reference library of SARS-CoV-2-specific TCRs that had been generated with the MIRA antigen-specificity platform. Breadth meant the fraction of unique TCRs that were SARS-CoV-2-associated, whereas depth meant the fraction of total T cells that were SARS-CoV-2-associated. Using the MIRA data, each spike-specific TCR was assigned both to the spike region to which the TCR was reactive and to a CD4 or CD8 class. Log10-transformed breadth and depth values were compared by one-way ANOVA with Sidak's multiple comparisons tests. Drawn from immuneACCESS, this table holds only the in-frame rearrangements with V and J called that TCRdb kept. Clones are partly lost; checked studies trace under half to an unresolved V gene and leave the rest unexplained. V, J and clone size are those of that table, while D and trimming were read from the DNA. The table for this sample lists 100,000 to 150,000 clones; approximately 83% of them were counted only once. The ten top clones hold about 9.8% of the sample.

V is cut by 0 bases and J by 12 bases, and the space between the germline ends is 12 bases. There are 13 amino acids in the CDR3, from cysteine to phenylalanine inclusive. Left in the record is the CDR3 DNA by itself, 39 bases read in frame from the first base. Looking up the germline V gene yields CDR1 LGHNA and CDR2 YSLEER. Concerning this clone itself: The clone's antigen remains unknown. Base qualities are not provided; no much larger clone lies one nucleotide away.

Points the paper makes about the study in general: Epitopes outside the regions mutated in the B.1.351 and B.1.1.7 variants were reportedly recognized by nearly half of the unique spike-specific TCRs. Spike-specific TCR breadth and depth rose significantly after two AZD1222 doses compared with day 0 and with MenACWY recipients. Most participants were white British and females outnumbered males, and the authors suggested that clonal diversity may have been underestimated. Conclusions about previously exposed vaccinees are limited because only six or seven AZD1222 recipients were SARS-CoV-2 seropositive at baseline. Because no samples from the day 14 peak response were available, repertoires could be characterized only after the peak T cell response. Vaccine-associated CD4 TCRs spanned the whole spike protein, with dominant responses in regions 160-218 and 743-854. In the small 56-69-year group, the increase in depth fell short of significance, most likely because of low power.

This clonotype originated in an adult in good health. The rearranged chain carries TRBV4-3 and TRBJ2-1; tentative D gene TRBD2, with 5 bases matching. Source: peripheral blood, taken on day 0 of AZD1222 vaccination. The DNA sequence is TGCGCCAGCAGCCAAGATCTCAAACTAGTGCAGTTCTTC. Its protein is CASSQDLKLVQFF.